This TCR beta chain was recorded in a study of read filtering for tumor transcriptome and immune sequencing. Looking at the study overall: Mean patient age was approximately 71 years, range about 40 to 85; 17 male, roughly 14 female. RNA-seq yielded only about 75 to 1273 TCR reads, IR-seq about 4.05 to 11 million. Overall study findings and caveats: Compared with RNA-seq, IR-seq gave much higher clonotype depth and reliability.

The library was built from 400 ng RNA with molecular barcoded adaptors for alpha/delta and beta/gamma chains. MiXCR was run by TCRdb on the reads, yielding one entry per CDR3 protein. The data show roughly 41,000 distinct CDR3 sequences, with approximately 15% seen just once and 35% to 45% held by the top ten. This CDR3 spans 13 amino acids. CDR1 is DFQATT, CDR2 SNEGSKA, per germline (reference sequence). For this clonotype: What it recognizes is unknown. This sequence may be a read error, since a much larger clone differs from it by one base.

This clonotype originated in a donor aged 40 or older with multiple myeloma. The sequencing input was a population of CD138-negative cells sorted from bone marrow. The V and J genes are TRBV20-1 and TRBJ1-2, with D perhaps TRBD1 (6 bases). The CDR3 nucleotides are TGCAGAGCTAGAGATCGGGAGGACAGAGGCTACACCTTC. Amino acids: CRARDREDRGYTF.